The clone carrying this T cell receptor (beta chain) has more than one count but fewer than ten. The antigen is unknown. The germline CDR1 and CDR2 sequences are MDHEN and SYDVKM. Trimming took 7 bases from V and 4 from J, leaving 18 bases between them. The CDR3 loop spans 15 amino acids. The sample originates from a study of breast tumors, draining lymph nodes, adjacent tissues. Samples came from axillary lymph nodes draining the breast cancer. The study, taken as a whole, reports: Luminal-like breast cancer showed significantly higher tumor–nontumor repertoire similarity than basal-like. The data were judged consistent with most tumor T cells coming from lymph node and expanding in tumor.

TCRdb processed the multiplex PCR reads anew with MiXCR; each CDR3 protein has one entry. The sample has 75,000 to 100,000 distinct CDR3 sequences, roughly 20% seen once; the top ten hold around 2.5%. This TCR came from a female donor with breast cancer. Some clones in this sample may be carry-over from other donors' samples. The sequencing sample was made of axillary lymph node tissue. The J gene is TRBJ2-3, the V gene TRBV28; tentative D call: TRBD1 (6 bases). DNA for the CDR3: TGTGCCAGCACCTCGAGGGGGAGTCATGCAGATACGCAGTATTTT. This gives the protein CASTSRGSHADTQYF.